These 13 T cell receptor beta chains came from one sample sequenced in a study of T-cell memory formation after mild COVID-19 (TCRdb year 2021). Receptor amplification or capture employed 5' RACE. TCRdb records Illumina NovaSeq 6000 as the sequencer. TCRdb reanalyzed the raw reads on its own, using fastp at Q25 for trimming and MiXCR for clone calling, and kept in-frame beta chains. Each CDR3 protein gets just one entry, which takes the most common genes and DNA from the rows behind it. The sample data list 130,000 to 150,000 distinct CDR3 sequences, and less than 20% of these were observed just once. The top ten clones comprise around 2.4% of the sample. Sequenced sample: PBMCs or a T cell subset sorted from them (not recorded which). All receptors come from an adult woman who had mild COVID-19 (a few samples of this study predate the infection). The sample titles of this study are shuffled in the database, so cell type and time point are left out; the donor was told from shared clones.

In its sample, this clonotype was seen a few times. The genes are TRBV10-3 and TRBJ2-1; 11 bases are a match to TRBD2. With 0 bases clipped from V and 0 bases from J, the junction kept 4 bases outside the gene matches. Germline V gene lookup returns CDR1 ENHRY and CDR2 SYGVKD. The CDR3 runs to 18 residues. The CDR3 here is CAISESILAGDSYNEQFF. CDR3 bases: TGTGCCATCAGTGAGTCGATACTAGCGGGAGACTCCTACAATGAGCAGTTCTTC.

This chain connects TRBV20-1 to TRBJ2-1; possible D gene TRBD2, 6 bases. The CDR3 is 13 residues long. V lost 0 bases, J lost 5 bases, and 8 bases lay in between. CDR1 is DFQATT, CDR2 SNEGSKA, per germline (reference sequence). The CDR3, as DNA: TGCAGTGCTAGAGAAACTAGCCACAATGAGCAGTTCTTC. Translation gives CSARETSHNEQFF.

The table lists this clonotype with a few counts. Written as DNA, the CDR3 is TGTGCCAGCAGCTTAGTACAGGGATTCATGAACACTGAAGCTTTCTTT. This codes for CASSLVQGFMNTEAFF. The chain links TRBV7-2 to TRBJ1-1; a weak D match, TRBD1 (6 bases). CDR3 length: 16 residues. V gave up 1 base and J gave up 0 bases, with 12 bases separating them. Germline V CDR1 and CDR2: SGHTA, FQGNSA.

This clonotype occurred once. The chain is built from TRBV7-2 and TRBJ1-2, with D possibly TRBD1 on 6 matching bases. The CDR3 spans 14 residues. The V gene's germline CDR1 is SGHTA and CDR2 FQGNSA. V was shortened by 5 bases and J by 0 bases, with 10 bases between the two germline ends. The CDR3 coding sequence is TGTGCCAGCAGCCGGGACACTGCTAACTATGGCTACACCTTC. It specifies CASSRDTANYGYTF.

CDR3 in amino acids: CSVAWGSGTQNTEAFF. CDR3 sequence (DNA): TGCAGCGTTGCATGGGGGTCCGGGACCCAGAACACTGAAGCTTTCTTT. The rearrangement uses TRBV29-1 and TRBJ1-1, with a weak D call TRBD1 (5 bases). The CDR3 sequence is 16 residues long. The V end was cut by 4 bases, the J end by 1 base, with 19 bases between. Germline CDR1 SQVTM, CDR2 ANQGSEA.

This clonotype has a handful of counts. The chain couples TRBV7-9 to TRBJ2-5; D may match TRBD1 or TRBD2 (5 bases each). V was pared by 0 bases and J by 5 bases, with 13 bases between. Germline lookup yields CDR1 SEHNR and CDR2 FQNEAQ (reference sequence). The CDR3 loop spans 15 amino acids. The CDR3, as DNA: TGTGCCAGCAGCTTAGCTGGGGCTAGAGGGGAGACCCAGTACTTC. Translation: CASSLAGARGETQYF.

The CDR3 sequence is CASSGQGLAGNEQFF. The CDR3 DNA reads as TGTGCCAGCAGCGGACAGGGACTAGCAGGGAATGAGCAGTTCTTC. The V gene is TRBV7-8, the J gene TRBJ2-1; D may be TRBD2 (9 bases). Trimming left V 5 bases short and J 7 bases short, with 18 bases between. The CDR3 extends over 15 amino acids. Germline CDR1 is SGHVS and CDR2 is FQNEAQ.

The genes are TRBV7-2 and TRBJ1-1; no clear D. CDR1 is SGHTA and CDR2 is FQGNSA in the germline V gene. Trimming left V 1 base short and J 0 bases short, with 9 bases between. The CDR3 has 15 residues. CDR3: CASSLGVWVNTEAFF. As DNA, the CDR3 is TGTGCCAGCAGCTTAGGGGTTTGGGTGAACACTGAAGCTTTCTTT.

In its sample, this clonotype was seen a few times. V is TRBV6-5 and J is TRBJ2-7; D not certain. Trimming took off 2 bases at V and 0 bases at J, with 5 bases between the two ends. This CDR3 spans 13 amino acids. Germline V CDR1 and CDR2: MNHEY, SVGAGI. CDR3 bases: TGTGCCAGCAGTTACAGGAGCTCCTACGAGCAGTACTTC. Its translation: CASSYRSSYEQYF.

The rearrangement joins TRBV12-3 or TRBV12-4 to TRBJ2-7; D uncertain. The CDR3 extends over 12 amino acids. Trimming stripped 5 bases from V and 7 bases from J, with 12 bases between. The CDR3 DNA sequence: TGTGCCAGCAGTCCGGTAGGCAGGGAGCAGTACTTC. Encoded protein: CASSPVGREQYF.

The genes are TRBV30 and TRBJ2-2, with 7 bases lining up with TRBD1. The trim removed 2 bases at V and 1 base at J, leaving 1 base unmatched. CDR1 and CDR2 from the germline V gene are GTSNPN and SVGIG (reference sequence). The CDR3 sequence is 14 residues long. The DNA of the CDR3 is TGTGCCTGGAGTCGACAGGGGAACACCGGGGAGCTGTTTTTT. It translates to CAWSRQGNTGELFF.

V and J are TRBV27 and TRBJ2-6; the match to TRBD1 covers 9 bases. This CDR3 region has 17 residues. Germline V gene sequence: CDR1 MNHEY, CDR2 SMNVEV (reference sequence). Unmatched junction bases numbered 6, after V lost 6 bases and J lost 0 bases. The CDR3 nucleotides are TGTGCCAGCAGGAGGGACAGGGCCAACTCTGGGGCCAACGTCCTGACTTTC. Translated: CASRRDRANSGANVLTF.

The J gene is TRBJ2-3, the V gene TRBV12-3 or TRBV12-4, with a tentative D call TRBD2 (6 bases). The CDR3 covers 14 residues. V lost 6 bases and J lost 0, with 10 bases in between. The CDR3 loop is CASRKLASTDTQYF. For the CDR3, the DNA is TGTGCCAGCAGGAAACTAGCTAGCACAGATACGCAGTATTTT.